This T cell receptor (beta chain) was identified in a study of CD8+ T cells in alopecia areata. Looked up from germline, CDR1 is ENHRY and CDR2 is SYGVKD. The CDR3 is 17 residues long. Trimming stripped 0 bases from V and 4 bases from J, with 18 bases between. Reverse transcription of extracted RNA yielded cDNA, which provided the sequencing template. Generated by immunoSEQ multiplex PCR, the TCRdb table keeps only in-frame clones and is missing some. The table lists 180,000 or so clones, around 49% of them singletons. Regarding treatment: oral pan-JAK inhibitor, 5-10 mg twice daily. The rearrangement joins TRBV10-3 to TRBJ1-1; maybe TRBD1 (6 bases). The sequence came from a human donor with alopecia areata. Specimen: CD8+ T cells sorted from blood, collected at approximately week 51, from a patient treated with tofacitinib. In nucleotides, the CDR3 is TGTGCCATCAGTGAGTCACCGGTCAGGGGATGGCGCACTGAAGCTTTCTTT. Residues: CAISESPVRGWRTEAFF.